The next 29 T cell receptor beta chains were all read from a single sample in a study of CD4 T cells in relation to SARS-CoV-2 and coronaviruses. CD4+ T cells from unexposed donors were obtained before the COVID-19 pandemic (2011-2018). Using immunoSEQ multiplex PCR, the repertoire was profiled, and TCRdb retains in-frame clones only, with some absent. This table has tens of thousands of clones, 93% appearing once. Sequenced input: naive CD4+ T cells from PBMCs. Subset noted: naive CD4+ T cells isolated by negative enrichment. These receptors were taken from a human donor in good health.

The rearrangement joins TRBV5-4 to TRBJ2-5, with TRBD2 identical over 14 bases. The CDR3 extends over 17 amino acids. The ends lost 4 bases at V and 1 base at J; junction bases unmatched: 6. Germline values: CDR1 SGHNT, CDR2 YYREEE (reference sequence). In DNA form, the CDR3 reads TGTGCCAGCAGCCTCCCGGGACTAGCGGGGGCCCAAGAGACCCAGTACTTC. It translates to CASSLPGLAGAQETQYF.

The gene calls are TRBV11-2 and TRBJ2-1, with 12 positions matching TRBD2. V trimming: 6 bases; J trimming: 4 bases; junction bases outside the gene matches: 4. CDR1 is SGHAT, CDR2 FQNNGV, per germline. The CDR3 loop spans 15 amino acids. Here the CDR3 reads CASSLLAGGYNEQFF. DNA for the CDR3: TGTGCCAGCAGTTTACTAGCGGGGGGATACAATGAGCAGTTCTTC. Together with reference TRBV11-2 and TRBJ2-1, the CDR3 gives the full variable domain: EAGVAQSPRYKIIEKRQSVAFWCNPISGHATLYWYQQILGQGPKLLIQFQNNGVVDDSQLPKDRFSAERLKGVDSTLKIQPAKLEDSAVYLCASSLLAGGYNEQFFGPGTRLTVL.

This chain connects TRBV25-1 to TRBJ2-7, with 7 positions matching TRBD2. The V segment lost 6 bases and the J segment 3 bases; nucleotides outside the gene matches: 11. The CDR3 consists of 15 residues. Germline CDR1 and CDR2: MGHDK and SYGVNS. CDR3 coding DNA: TGTGCCAGCAGGGGGTTAGGGAGGGAGAACTACGAGCAGTACTTC. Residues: CASRGLGRENYEQYF.

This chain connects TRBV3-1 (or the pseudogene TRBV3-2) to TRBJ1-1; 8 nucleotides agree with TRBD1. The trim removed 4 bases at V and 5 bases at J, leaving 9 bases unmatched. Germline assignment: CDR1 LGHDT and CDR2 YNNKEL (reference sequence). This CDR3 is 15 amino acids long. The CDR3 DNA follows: TGTGCCAGCAGCCCCGGACAGGGATGGAAAACTGAAGCTTTCTTT. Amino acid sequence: CASSPGQGWKTEAFF.

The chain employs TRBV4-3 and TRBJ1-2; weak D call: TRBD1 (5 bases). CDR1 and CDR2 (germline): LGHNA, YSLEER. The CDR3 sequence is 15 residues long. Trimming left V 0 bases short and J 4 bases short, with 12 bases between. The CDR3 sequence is CASSQDASRGYGYTF. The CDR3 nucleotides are TGCGCCAGCAGCCAAGATGCGAGTAGGGGCTATGGCTACACCTTC.

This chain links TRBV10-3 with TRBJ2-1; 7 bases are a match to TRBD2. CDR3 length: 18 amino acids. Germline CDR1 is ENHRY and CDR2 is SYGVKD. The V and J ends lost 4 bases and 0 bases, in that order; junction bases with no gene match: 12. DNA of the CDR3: TGTGCCATCAGTGCCCTCCTAGCGGACCTAGACTCCTACAATGAGCAGTTCTTC. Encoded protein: CAISALLADLDSYNEQFF.

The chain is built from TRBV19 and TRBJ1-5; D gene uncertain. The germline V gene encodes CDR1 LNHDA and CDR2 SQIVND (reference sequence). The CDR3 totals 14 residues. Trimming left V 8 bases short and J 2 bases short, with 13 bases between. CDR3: CASGWGSGNQPQHF. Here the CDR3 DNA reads TGTGCCAGTGGGTGGGGTTCGGGCAATCAGCCCCAGCATTTT.

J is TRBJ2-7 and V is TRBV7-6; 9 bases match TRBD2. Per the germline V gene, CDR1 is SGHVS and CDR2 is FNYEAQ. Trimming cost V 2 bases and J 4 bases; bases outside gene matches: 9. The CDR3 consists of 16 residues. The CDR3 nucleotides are TGTGCCAGCAGCTTATTGGGGCGGGAGGGCTGGTACGAGCAGTACTTC. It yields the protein CASSLLGREGWYEQYF.

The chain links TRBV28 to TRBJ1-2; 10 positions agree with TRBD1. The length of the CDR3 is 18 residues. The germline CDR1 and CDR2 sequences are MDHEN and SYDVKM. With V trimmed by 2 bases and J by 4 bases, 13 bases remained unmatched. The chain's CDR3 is CASSLGGKGTGVVYGYTF. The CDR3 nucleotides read TGTGCCAGCAGTTTAGGGGGGAAAGGGACAGGGGTCGTCTATGGCTACACCTTC.

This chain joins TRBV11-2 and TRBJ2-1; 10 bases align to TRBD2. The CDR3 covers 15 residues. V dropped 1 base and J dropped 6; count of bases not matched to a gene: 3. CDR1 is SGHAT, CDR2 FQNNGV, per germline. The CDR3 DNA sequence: TGTGCCAGCAGCTTAGTAGCGGGAGGACTCAATGAGCAGTTCTTC. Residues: CASSLVAGGLNEQFF.

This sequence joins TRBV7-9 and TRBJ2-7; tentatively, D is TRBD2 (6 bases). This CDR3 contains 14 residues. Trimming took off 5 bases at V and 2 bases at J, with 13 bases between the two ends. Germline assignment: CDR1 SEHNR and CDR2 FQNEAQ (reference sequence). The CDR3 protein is CASSEMGGPYEQYF. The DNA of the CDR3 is TGTGCCAGCAGCGAGATGGGGGGACCCTACGAGCAGTACTTC.

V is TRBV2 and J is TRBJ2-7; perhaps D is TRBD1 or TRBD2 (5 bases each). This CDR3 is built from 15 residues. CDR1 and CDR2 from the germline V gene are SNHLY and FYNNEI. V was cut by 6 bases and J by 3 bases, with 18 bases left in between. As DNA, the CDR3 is TGTGCCAGCAGCCAACCGGGGCAGAGCCTCTACGAGCAGTACTTC. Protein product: CASSQPGQSLYEQYF.

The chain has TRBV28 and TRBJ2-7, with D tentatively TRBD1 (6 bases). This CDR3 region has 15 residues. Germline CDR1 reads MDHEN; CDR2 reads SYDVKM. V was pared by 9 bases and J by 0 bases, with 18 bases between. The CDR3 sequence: CASGIQGFYSYEQYF. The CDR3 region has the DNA TGTGCCAGTGGGATTCAGGGGTTCTACTCCTACGAGCAGTACTTC.

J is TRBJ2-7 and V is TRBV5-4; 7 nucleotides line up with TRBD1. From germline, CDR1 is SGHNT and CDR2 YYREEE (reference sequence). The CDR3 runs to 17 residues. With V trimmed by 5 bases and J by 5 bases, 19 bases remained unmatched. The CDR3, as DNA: TGTGCCAGCAGGGAATGGACAGGCGGGTCTCTAGGAGACGAGCAGTACTTC. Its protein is CASREWTGGSLGDEQYF.

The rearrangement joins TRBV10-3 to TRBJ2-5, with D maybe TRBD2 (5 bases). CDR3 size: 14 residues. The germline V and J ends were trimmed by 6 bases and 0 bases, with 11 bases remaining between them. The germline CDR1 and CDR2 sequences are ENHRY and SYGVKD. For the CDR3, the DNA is TGTGCCATCAGGGGTACTAGGGACCAAGAGACCCAGTACTTC. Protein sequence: CAIRGTRDQETQYF.

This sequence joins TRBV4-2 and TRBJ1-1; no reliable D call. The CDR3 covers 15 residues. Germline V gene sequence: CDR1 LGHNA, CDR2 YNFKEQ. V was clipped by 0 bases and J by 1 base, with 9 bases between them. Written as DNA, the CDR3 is TGTGCCAGCAGCCAAGATCGAGGAGGGAACACTGAAGCTTTCTTT. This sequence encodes CASSQDRGGNTEAFF.

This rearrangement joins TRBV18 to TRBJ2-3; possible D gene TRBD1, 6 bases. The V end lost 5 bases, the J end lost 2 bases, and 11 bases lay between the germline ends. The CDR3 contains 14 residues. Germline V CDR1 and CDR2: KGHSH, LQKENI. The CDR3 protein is CASSDRRDTDTQYF. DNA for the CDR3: TGTGCCAGCTCAGACAGGCGCGACACAGATACGCAGTATTTT.

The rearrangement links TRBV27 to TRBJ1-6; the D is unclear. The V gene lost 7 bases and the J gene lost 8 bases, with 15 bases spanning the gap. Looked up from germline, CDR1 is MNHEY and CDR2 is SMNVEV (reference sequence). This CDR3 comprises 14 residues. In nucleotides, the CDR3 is TGTGCCAGCACGGCACGGCCTCCTTATTCACCCCTCCACTTT. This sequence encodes CASTARPPYSPLHF.

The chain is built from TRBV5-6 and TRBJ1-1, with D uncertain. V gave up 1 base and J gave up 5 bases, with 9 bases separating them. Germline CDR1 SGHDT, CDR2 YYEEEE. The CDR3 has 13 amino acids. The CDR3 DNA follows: TGTGCCAGCAGCTTGAGGACGGGGACTGAAGCTTTCTTT. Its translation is CASSLRTGTEAFF.

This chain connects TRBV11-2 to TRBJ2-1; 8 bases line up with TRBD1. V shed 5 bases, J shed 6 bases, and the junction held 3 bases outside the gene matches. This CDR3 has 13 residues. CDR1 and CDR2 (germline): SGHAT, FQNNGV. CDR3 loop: CASSQGQGNEQFF. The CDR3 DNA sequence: TGTGCCAGCAGCCAAGGACAGGGCAATGAGCAGTTCTTC. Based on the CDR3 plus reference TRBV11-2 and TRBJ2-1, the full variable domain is EAGVAQSPRYKIIEKRQSVAFWCNPISGHATLYWYQQILGQGPKLLIQFQNNGVVDDSQLPKDRFSAERLKGVDSTLKIQPAKLEDSAVYLCASSQGQGNEQFFGPGTRLTVL.

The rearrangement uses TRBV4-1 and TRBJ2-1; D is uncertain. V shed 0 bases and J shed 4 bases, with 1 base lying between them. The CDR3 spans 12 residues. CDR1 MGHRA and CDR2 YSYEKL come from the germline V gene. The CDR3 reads CASSQEYNEQFF. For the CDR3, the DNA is TGCGCCAGCAGCCAAGAATACAATGAGCAGTTCTTC.

The CDR3 sequence is CASTDRGQNEQYF. The CDR3 nucleotides read TGTGCCAGCACCGACAGGGGGCAAAACGAGCAGTACTTC. The chain has TRBV25-1 and TRBJ2-7, with 10 bases identical to TRBD1. The CDR3 runs to 13 residues. J was trimmed by 5 bases and V by 7 bases; bases with no gene match: 5. The germline V gene has CDR1 MGHDK and CDR2 SYGVNS.

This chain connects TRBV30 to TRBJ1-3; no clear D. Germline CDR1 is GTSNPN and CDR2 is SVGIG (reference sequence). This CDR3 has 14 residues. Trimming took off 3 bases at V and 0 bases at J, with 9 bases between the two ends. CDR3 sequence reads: CAWRQQSSGNTIYF. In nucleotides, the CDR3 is TGTGCCTGGAGGCAGCAGTCCTCTGGAAACACCATATATTTT. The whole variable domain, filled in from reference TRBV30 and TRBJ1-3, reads SQTIHQWPATLVQPVGSPLSLECTVEGTSNPNLYWYRQAAGRGLQLLFYSVGIGQISSEVPQNLSASRPQDRQFILSSKKLLLSDSGFYLCAWRQQSSGNTIYFGEGSWLTVV.

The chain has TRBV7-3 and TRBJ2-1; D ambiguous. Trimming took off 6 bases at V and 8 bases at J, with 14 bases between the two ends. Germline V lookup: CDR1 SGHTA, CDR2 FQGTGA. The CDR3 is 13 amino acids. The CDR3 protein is CASRRWDFDEQFF. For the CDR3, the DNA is TGTGCCAGCAGGAGATGGGATTTCGATGAGCAGTTCTTC.

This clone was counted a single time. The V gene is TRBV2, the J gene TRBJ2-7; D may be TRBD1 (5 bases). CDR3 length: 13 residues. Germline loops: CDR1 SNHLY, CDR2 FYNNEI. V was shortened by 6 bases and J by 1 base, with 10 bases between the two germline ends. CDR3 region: CASRGDSSYEQYF. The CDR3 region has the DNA TGTGCCAGCAGAGGTGACAGTTCCTACGAGCAGTACTTC. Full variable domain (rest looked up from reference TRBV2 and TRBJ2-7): EPEVTQTPSHQVTQMGQEVILRCVPISNHLYFYWYRQILGQKVEFLVSFYNNEISEKSEIFDDQFSVERPDGSNFTLKIRSTKLEDSAMYFCASRGDSSYEQYFGPGTRLTVT.

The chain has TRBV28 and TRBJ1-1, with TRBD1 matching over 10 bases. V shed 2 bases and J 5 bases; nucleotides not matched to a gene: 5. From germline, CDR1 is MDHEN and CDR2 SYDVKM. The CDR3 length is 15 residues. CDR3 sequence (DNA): TGTGCCAGCAGTTTAGGGACAGGGGTCGAGACTGAAGCTTTCTTT. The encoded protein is CASSLGTGVETEAFF.

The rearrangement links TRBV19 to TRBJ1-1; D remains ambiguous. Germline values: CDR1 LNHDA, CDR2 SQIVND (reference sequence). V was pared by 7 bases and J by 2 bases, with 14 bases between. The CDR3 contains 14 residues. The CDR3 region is CASILGTFNTEAFF. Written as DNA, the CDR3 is TGTGCCAGTATCCTTGGAACATTCAACACTGAAGCTTTCTTT.

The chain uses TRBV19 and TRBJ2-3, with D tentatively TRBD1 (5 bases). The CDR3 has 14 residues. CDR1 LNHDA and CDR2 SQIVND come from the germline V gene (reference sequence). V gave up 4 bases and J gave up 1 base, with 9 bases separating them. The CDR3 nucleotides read TGTGCCAGTAGTACCGGACATGGCACAGATACGCAGTATTTT. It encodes CASSTGHGTDTQYF.

CDR3 sequence: CAWNQGQFNQPQHF. The CDR3 DNA reads TGTGCCTGGAATCAGGGACAGTTCAATCAGCCCCAGCATTTT. The V and J genes are TRBV30 and TRBJ1-5, with 7 nucleotides matching TRBD1. Germline CDR1 GTSNPN, CDR2 SVGIG (reference sequence). The length of the CDR3 is 14 residues. V lost 4 bases, J lost 3 bases, and 6 bases stayed unmatched.